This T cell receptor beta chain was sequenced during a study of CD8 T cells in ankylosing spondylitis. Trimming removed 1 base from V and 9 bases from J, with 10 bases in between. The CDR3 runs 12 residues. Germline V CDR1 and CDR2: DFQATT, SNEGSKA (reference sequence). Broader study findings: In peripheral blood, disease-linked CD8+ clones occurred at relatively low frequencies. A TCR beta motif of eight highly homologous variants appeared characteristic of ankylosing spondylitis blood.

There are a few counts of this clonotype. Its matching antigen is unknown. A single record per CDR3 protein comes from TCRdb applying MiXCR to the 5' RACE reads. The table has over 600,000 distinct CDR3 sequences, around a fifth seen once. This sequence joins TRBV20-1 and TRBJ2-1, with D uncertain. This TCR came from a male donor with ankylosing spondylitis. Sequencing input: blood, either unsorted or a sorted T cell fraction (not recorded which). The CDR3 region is CSARAPTGEQFF. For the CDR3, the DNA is TGCAGTGCTAGAGCGCCAACGGGTGAGCAGTTCTTC.